This is a list of T cell receptor beta chains from one sample in a study of T cell repertoires in cytomegalovirus infection. From the reads, TCRdb called clonotypes with MiXCR, one entry per CDR3 protein. The sample comprises 490,000 or so distinct CDR3 sequences, around 10% of which are singletons, and roughly 10% rests with the top ten. Material for sequencing was PBMCs. Receptor source: a human donor in good health (CMV status not recorded). Some clones in this sample may be carry-over from other donors' samples. The CDR3 runs from the conserved cysteine through the conserved F or W. Fields, in order: J gene, V gene, CDR3 protein.

j_gene: TRBJ2-7; v_gene: TRBV28; CDR3aa: CASSPPPQNEQYF
j_gene: TRBJ2-7; v_gene: TRBV4-2; CDR3aa: CASSQDGLAGAMDYEQYF
j_gene: TRBJ2-1; v_gene: TRBV30; CDR3aa: CAWRKGPRGDEQFF
j_gene: TRBJ2-2; v_gene: TRBV7-8; CDR3aa: CASSRGTSGPNTGELFF
j_gene: TRBJ1-3; v_gene: TRBV12-3/TRBV12-4; CDR3aa: CASTPEYGRAGGISSGNTIYF
j_gene: TRBJ2-2; v_gene: TRBV30; CDR3aa: CAWSTNPGYGAPANTGELFF
j_gene: TRBJ2-5; v_gene: TRBV5-5; CDR3aa: CASSLRPSGPGETQYF
j_gene: TRBJ2-1; v_gene: TRBV4-2; CDR3aa: CASSQPPVLQQFF
j_gene: TRBJ2-2; v_gene: TRBV15; CDR3aa: CATSTWNTGELFF
j_gene: TRBJ2-1; v_gene: TRBV7-3; CDR3aa: CASSLRRSSYNEQFF
j_gene: TRBJ2-1; v_gene: TRBV12-3/TRBV12-4; CDR3aa: CASSPSGSRNEQFF
j_gene: TRBJ2-7; v_gene: TRBV28; CDR3aa: CASTSGQGMYEQYF
j_gene: TRBJ2-7; v_gene: TRBV11-2; CDR3aa: CASSLDLGFDGNFEQYF
j_gene: TRBJ2-7; v_gene: TRBV7-9; CDR3aa: CASSLAAGSEQYF
j_gene: TRBJ2-2; v_gene: TRBV5-1; CDR3aa: CASSLVPTGELFF
j_gene: TRBJ2-3; v_gene: TRBV6-1; CDR3aa: CASTPSGTDTQYF
j_gene: TRBJ2-1; v_gene: TRBV20-1; CDR3aa: CSARGLAGESYNEQFF
j_gene: TRBJ1-2; v_gene: TRBV6-6; CDR3aa: CASSSSLQGNYGYTF
j_gene: TRBJ2-7; v_gene: TRBV7-9; CDR3aa: CASSSGGTLEQYF
j_gene: TRBJ2-1; v_gene: TRBV12-3/TRBV12-4; CDR3aa: CASTALAESYNEQFF
j_gene: TRBJ1-2; v_gene: TRBV3-1; CDR3aa: CASSQVGHLNYGYTF
j_gene: TRBJ2-1; v_gene: TRBV28; CDR3aa: CASSFPGLAGGGEQFF
j_gene: TRBJ1-4; v_gene: TRBV4-1; CDR3aa: CASSQPLTGEKLFF
j_gene: TRBJ1-5; v_gene: TRBV4-2; CDR3aa: CASSQGSGGDNQPQHF
j_gene: TRBJ1-2; v_gene: TRBV20-1; CDR3aa: CSAREPRGQGYYGYTF
j_gene: TRBJ2-2; v_gene: TRBV5-1; CDR3aa: CASSLGARRPTGELFF
j_gene: TRBJ1-1; v_gene: TRBV6-1; CDR3aa: CASARAAEAFF
j_gene: TRBJ2-4; v_gene: TRBV6-5; CDR3aa: CASSYTPTGAAKNIQYF
j_gene: TRBJ2-5; v_gene: TRBV28; CDR3aa: CASSLPKETQYF
j_gene: TRBJ2-1; v_gene: TRBV7-6; CDR3aa: CASSLGGGRQFF